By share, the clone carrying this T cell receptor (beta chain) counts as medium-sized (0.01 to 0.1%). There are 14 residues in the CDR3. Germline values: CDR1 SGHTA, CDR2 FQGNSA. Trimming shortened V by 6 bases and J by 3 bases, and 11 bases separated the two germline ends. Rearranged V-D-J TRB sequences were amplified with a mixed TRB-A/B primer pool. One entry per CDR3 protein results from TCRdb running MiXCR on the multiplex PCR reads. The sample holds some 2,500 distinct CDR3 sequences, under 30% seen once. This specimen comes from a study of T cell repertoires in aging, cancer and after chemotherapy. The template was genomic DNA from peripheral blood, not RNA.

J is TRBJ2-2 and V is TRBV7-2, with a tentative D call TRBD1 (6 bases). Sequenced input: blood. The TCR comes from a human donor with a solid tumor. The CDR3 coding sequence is TGTGCCAGCAGGGGGGCATCGGACACCGGGGAGCTGTTTTTT. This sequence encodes CASRGASDTGELFF.